This TCR beta chain was captured in a study of blood T cell repertoires in COVID-19. In its sample, this clone was seen a few times. Assay: immunoSEQ multiplex PCR; the TCRdb copy retains only in-frame clones and omits some. Found here are roughly 340,000 clones, 85% to 90% of them singletons; the top ten hold about 6.9%. Germline lookup yields CDR1 LNHDA and CDR2 SQIVND (reference sequence). The CDR3 is 15 residues long. V lost 3 bases and J lost 4; bases outside the gene matches: 5. The TCR comes from a woman in her forties or fifties with COVID-19, enrolled during active disease. The sequencing sample was made of peripheral blood. This sequence joins TRBV19 and TRBJ1-3; 8 bases align to TRBD1. The CDR3, as DNA: TGTGCCAGTAGTATCCAGGGGGCAGCCGGAAACACCATATATTTT. Its protein is CASSIQGAAGNTIYF.